What follows are 27 T cell receptor beta chains derived from one specimen sequenced in a study of Graves' ophthalmopathy and Graves' hyperthyroidism. Amplified material comprised TCR beta CDR3 regions derived from RNA transcripts. Second-round multiplex PCR came after a first-round RT-PCR that employed HTBI primers. One entry per CDR3 protein results from TCRdb running MiXCR on the multiplex PCR reads. The repertoire holds roughly 610,000 distinct CDR3 sequences, with over 20% as singletons. Material: peripheral blood. The origin of the receptors is a young woman with stable Graves' hyperthyroidism. Some clones in this sample may be carry-over from other donors' samples.

This chain uses TRBV10-1 with TRBJ2-7; 9 bases agree with TRBD2. V lost 3 bases and J lost 4; bases outside the gene matches: 7. Germline CDR1 and CDR2: WNHNN and SYGVQD (reference sequence). The CDR3 spans 15 residues. The CDR3 loop reads CASSEKFSGRYEQYF. DNA of the CDR3: TGCGCCAGCAGTGAAAAGTTTAGCGGGAGATACGAGCAGTACTTC.

The table lists this clonotype with many counts. The chain links TRBV6-5 to TRBJ2-7; 7 nucleotides match TRBD1. This CDR3 has 14 amino acids. The germline V gene has CDR1 MNHEY and CDR2 SVGAGI. With V trimmed by 2 bases and J by 4 bases, 5 bases remained unmatched. The CDR3 sequence is CASSYMGQKYEQYF. The DNA for the CDR3 is TGTGCCAGCAGTTACATGGGACAGAAGTACGAGCAGTACTTC.

This clonotype has a count of ten or more. The CDR3 DNA reads TGTGCCAGCAGTTACCCCACCGGGAGGCAAAGGGATAGCAATCAGCCCCAGCATTTT. Amino acids: CASSYPTGRQRDSNQPQHF. The V and J genes are TRBV6-2 or TRBV6-3 and TRBJ1-5; no reliable D call. The V and J ends lost 2 bases and 0 bases respectively, with 20 bases between them. The germline V gene encodes CDR1 MNHEY and CDR2 SVGEGT. The CDR3 runs to 19 residues.

This clonotype was picked up many times. The chain employs TRBV7-9 and TRBJ1-2; possible D gene TRBD1, 5 bases. Germline V CDR1 and CDR2: SEHNR, FQNEAQ (reference sequence). The CDR3 has 16 amino acids. Trimming took 1 base from V and 1 from J, leaving 13 bases between them. The CDR3 nucleotides read TGTGCCAGCAGCTTAGACTTACAGGACAATAACTATGGCTACACCTTC. Translated, it gives CASSLDLQDNNYGYTF.

This chain uses TRBV13 with TRBJ2-2; no definite D call. CDR1 is PRHDT, CDR2 FYEKMQ, per germline (reference sequence). The length of the CDR3 is 20 residues. Deletions cut 0 bases from V and 1 base from J, with 21 bases between. The CDR3 reads CASSLGRVGWSYRNTGELFF. Written as DNA, the CDR3 is TGTGCCAGCAGCTTAGGCCGAGTAGGGTGGTCGTACCGGAACACCGGGGAGCTGTTTTTT.

In this sample, this clonotype turned up many times. The CDR3 reads CASSPRGTYGYTF. The CDR3 nucleotides read TGTGCCAGCAGCCCCCGCGGAACCTATGGCTACACCTTC. The V gene is TRBV7-9, the J gene TRBJ1-2; unclear D gene. Trimming took 5 bases from V and 4 from J, leaving 11 bases between them. CDR1 is SEHNR, CDR2 FQNEAQ, per germline (reference sequence). The CDR3 is 13 residues long.

Many counts were recorded for this clonotype. The chain uses TRBV7-3 and TRBJ1-6; no firm D call. This CDR3 comprises 14 residues. The V gene's germline CDR1 is SGHTA and CDR2 FQGTGA. V was cut by 5 bases and J by 8 bases, with 13 bases left in between. For the CDR3, the DNA is TGTGCCAGCAGCCTAAATAACGGGGATTCACCCCTCCACTTT. Amino acid sequence: CASSLNNGDSPLHF.

This clonotype was recorded only once. The rearrangement uses TRBV19 and TRBJ2-7; TRBD1 matches at 12 bases. V was pared by 4 bases and J by 6 bases, with 4 bases of the junction left unmatched. The CDR3 runs 14 residues. Germline V lookup: CDR1 LNHDA, CDR2 SQIVND (reference sequence). This chain's CDR3 is CASSTGQGAREQYF. CDR3 coding DNA: TGTGCCAGTAGTACGGGACAGGGGGCGCGCGAGCAGTACTTC. The variable domain in full, completed from reference TRBV19 and TRBJ2-7, reads DGGITQSPKYLFRKEGQNVTLSCEQNLNHDAMYWYRQDPGQGLRLIYYSQIVNDFQKGDIAEGYSVSREKKESFPLTVTSAQKNPTAFYLCASSTGQGAREQYFGPGTRLTVT.

Ten or more counts support this clonotype. This sequence joins TRBV7-9 and TRBJ2-5, with TRBD2 matching over 10 bases. The V and J ends lost 0 bases and 3 bases, in that order; junction bases with no gene match: 7. From germline, CDR1 is SEHNR and CDR2 FQNEAQ (reference sequence). CDR3 length: 17 amino acids. In nucleotides, the CDR3 is TGTGCCAGCAGCTTAGCAGGGTCTAGCGGGGGTAAAGAGACCCAGTACTTC. Its translation: CASSLAGSSGGKETQYF. Based on the CDR3 plus reference TRBV7-9 and TRBJ2-5, the full variable domain is DTGVSQNPRHKITKRGQNVTFRCDPISEHNRLYWYRQTLGQGPEFLTYFQNEAQLEKSRLLSDRFSAERPKGSFSTLEIQRTEQGDSAMYLCASSLAGSSGGKETQYFGPGTRLLVL.

This chain joins TRBV20-1 and TRBJ1-5; D gene ambiguous. CDR3 length equals 12 residues. From germline, CDR1 is DFQATT and CDR2 SNEGSKA (reference sequence). The V end was cut by 0 bases, the J end by 4 bases, with 4 bases between. The CDR3 DNA follows: TGCAGTGCTAGAGAGGCAAATCAGCCCCAGCATTTT. It yields the protein CSAREANQPQHF.

This rearrangement joins TRBV12-3 or TRBV12-4 to TRBJ2-2; D is unclear. Trimming removed 10 bases from V and 0 bases from J, with 12 bases in between. The CDR3 has 14 amino acids. The CDR3 reads CATGSVANTGELFF. In DNA, the CDR3 is TGTGCCACTGGGTCGGTCGCGAACACCGGGGAGCTGTTTTTT.

The chain has TRBV20-1 and TRBJ2-7; no definite D call. Germline values: CDR1 DFQATT, CDR2 SNEGSKA (reference sequence). This CDR3 contains 15 residues. Deletions cut 0 bases from V and 0 bases from J, with 12 bases between. In DNA form, the CDR3 reads TGCAGTGCTAGAGATTGGCAGCAAAGCTCCTACGAGCAGTACTTC. Its translation: CSARDWQQSSYEQYF.

Many counts were recorded for this clonotype. The chain has TRBV27 and TRBJ2-7, with D tentatively TRBD1 (6 bases). The CDR3 extends over 14 amino acids. Germline CDR1 is MNHEY and CDR2 is SMNVEV (reference sequence). V shed 1 base and J shed 1 base, with 8 bases lying between them. The CDR3 loop reads CASSLLGASYEQYF. DNA of the CDR3: TGTGCCAGCAGTTTATTGGGGGCTTCCTACGAGCAGTACTTC.

The V and J genes are TRBV20-1 and TRBJ2-7; 10 bases are a match to TRBD2. CDR3 size: 14 residues. The V gene's germline CDR1 is DFQATT and CDR2 SNEGSKA (reference sequence). V dropped 6 bases and J dropped 3; count of bases not matched to a gene: 8. The DNA for the CDR3 is TGCAGTGCATGGAAGCGGGAGGGCCTCTACGAGCAGTACTTC. This sequence encodes CSAWKREGLYEQYF.

This clonotype was found many times. The chain has TRBV6-2 or TRBV6-3 and TRBJ2-4; D is unclear. With 3 bases removed from V and 7 bases from J, the gap between germline ends came to 22 bases. This CDR3 has 17 residues. Germline values: CDR1 MNHEY, CDR2 SVGEGT. CDR3 DNA: TGTGCCAGCAGTTATTTCCGGCTAGGTTTGGCGGTGAACATTCAGTACTTC. Protein product: CASSYFRLGLAVNIQYF.

There are many counts of this clonotype. This chain joins TRBV12-3 or TRBV12-4 and TRBJ2-7, with TRBD2 as a possible D gene (5 bases). The CDR3 consists of 13 residues. V dropped 6 bases and J dropped 5 bases, with 14 bases sitting between them. CDR3 nucleotide sequence: TGTGCCAGCAGCCCCCGAAGCGGCCACGAGCAGTACTTC. It yields the protein CASSPRSGHEQYF.

The CDR3 nucleotides are TGTGCCAGCAGTCGGACAGGGGAGAAGGACATTCAGTACTTC. Its protein is CASSRTGEKDIQYF. The gene calls are TRBV2 and TRBJ2-4, with 9 bases fitting TRBD1. This CDR3 contains 14 residues. Per germline, CDR1 SNHLY and CDR2 FYNNEI. Losses at the gene ends were 5 bases for V and 8 bases for J; bases not matched to a gene: 7. The full variable domain, with the rest looked up from reference TRBV2 and TRBJ2-4, is EPEVTQTPSHQVTQMGQEVILRCVPISNHLYFYWYRQILGQKVEFLVSFYNNEISEKSEIFDDQFSVERPDGSNFTLKIRSTKLEDSAMYFCASSRTGEKDIQYFGAGTRLSVL.

This clonotype was observed a single time. A much larger clone differs by one base, so this may be a read error. In nucleotides, the CDR3 is TGTGCCAGCAGTCCTACAGGGGGCCTGGAGACCCAGTACTTC. Amino acid sequence: CASSPTGGLETQYF. This chain links TRBV12-3 or TRBV12-4 with TRBJ2-5; 9 bases line up with TRBD1. The J segment lost 5 bases and the V segment lost 5 bases, leaving 6 bases of the junction unmatched. The length of the CDR3 is 14 residues.

This chain joins TRBV9 and TRBJ2-3, with 9 bases identical to TRBD1. From germline, CDR1 is SGDLS and CDR2 YYNGEE. The CDR3 totals 16 residues. The V gene end was trimmed by 2 bases and the J gene end by 5 bases; junction bases not matched to a gene: 9. CDR3 nucleotide sequence: TGTGCCAGCAGCGTCCGGGACAGGGAACTTATAGATACGCAGTATTTT. Translation: CASSVRDRELIDTQYF. Full variable domain (outside the CDR3, taken from reference TRBV9 and TRBJ2-3): DSGVTQTPKHLITATGQRVTLRCSPRSGDLSVYWYQQSLDQGLQFLIQYYNGEERAKGNILERFSAQQFPDLHSELNLSSLELGDSALYFCASSVRDRELIDTQYFGPGTRLTVL.

In this sample, this clonotype turned up a few times. This may arise from a read error, as a much more abundant clone is one base away. The V gene is TRBV20-1, the J gene TRBJ2-7, with a tentative D call TRBD2 (6 bases). The CDR3 is made up of 14 amino acids. Per the germline V gene, CDR1 is DFQATT and CDR2 is SNEGSKA (reference sequence). CDR3 in DNA: TGCAGTGCTAGACCGGGACTCACAGGCTACGAGCAGTGCTTC. Residues: CSARPGLTGYEQCF.

This clonotype was observed many times. The rearrangement uses TRBV12-3 or TRBV12-4 and TRBJ1-2; TRBD1 is a possible D gene (5 bases). With 7 bases removed from V and 7 bases from J, the gap between germline ends came to 13 bases. This CDR3 spans 12 amino acids. The chain's CDR3 is CASKGQGAGYTF. The CDR3 coding sequence is TGTGCCAGCAAAGGTCAGGGCGCTGGCTACACCTTC.

There are many counts of this clonotype. The V and J genes are TRBV29-1 and TRBJ2-2; a weak D match, TRBD2 (6 bases). The CDR3 length is 16 residues. V was trimmed by 7 bases and J by 6 bases, leaving 24 bases between them. The germline gives CDR1 SQVTM, CDR2 ANQGSEA. The DNA for the CDR3 is TGCAGCGCTACTTCTCGGGACTTACGCGTGGCCGGGGAGCTGTTTTTT. It codes for CSATSRDLRVAGELFF.

This clonotype was observed many times. V and J are TRBV6-2 or TRBV6-3 and TRBJ2-5; either TRBD1 or TRBD2 may fit D (5 bases each). Germline lookup yields CDR1 MNHEY and CDR2 SVGEGT. There are 11 residues in the CDR3. With 7 bases removed from V and 5 bases from J, the gap between germline ends came to 8 bases. CDR3 nucleotides: TGTGCCAGCACCTGGGGGGAGACCCAGTACTTC. Translation: CASTWGETQYF.

This clonotype was counted ten times or more. This chain links TRBV2 with TRBJ1-1, with D maybe TRBD1 (6 bases). V lost 0 bases, J lost 1 base, and 9 bases lay in between. CDR1 is SNHLY and CDR2 is FYNNEI in the germline V gene. The CDR3 runs to 15 residues. The CDR3: CASSEAGGANTEAFF. The CDR3 nucleotides read TGTGCCAGCAGTGAAGCTGGGGGGGCGAACACTGAAGCTTTCTTT. The variable domain in full, with the rest retrieved from reference TRBV2 and TRBJ1-1, is EPEVTQTPSHQVTQMGQEVILRCVPISNHLYFYWYRQILGQKVEFLVSFYNNEISEKSEIFDDQFSVERPDGSNFTLKIRSTKLEDSAMYFCASSEAGGANTEAFFGQGTRLTVV.

This clonotype was counted once. This chain connects TRBV11-2 to TRBJ2-7; TRBD2 matches 14 bases. This CDR3 spans 18 amino acids. J lost 9 bases, V lost 5 bases, and 18 bases had no gene match. The V gene's germline CDR1 is SGHAT and CDR2 FQNNGV. The CDR3 DNA reads as TGTGCCAGCAGCCGACAGGGGGGGACTAGCGGGAGAAATCGGGTGCAGTACTTC. Protein product: CASSRQGGTSGRNRVQYF.

This clonotype was detected many times. The CDR3 protein is CASSLAIREQYF. In nucleotides, the CDR3 is TGTGCCAGCAGCTTAGCAATCCGGGAGCAGTACTTC. This chain links TRBV7-9 with TRBJ2-7; D not certain. Germline V gene sequence: CDR1 SEHNR, CDR2 FQNEAQ (reference sequence). V lost 0 bases to trimming and J lost 7 bases, with 7 bases between them. The CDR3 loop spans 12 amino acids.

As regards this clonotype: A much larger clone lies a single base off, so this may be a read error. The chain employs TRBV12-3 or TRBV12-4 and TRBJ1-1; unclear D gene. The CDR3 is 13 amino acids. CDR3 region: CASTSHWNTEACF. CDR3 in DNA: TGTGCCAGCACCAGTCATTGGAACACTGAAGCTTGCTTT.